This T cell receptor beta chain was profiled in a study of T cells in localized non-small cell lung cancer. Notes on the study in general: A median of approximately 50 clones ranked among the top 100 in tumor appeared in adjacent lung. Uninvolved adjacent lung had higher T cell clonality than tumor and all other tissues.

About this clone itself: No antigen is known for it.

Some clones are missing from TCRdb's copy, which holds only in-frame ones; the method was immunoSEQ multiplex PCR. The sample records some 20,000 clones, around nine tenths being singletons. V lost 6 bases and J lost 5, with 15 bases in between. The CDR3 is made up of 14 amino acids. Germline V gene sequence: CDR1 LNHDA, CDR2 SQIVND (reference sequence). Sequenced material: peripheral blood, taken before any cancer treatment. The sequence derives from a woman aged 40-69 years with stage I lung adenocarcinoma. The chain employs TRBV19 and TRBJ2-3, with D possibly TRBD2 on 5 matching bases. CDR3 region: CASRAGGSLDTQYF. The CDR3 coding sequence is TGTGCCAGTAGGGCAGGAGGATCGCTAGATACGCAGTATTTT.